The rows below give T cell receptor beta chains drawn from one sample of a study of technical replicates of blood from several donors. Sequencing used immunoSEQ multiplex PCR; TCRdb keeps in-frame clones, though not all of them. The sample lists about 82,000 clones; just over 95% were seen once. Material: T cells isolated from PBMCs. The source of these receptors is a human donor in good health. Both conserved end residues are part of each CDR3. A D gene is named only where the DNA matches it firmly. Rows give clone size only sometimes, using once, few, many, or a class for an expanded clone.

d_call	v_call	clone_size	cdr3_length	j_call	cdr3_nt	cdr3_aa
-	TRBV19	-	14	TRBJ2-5	TGTGCCAGTAGTATAGATCTAGGGGAAGAGACCCAGTACTTC	CASSIDLGEETQYF
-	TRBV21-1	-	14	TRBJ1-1	TGTGCCAGCAGCAGGGGGCAGGAGTACACTGAAGCTTTCTTT	CASSRGQEYTEAFF
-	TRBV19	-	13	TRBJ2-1	TGTGCCAGTAGTAGGGAGTTGATGTATGAGCAGTTCTTC	CASSRELMYEQFF
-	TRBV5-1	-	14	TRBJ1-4	TGCGCCAGCAGCTTGACACAGACTAATGAAAAACTGTTTTTT	CASSLTQTNEKLFF
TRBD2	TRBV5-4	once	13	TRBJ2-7	TGTGCCAGCAGCGGTGGACTAGCTGGCGAGCAGTACTTC	CASSGGLAGEQYF
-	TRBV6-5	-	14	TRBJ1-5	TGTGCCAGCAGTTACTCTGGAGGAAATCAGCCCCAGCATTTT	CASSYSGGNQPQHF
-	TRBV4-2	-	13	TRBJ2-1	TGTGCCAGCAGCCAAGACTACTACAATGAGCAGTTCTTC	CASSQDYYNEQFF
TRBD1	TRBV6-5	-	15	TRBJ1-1	TGTGCCAGCAGTTACTCCTGGACAGGGAACACTGAAGCTTTCTTT	CASSYSWTGNTEAFF
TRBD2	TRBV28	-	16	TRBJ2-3	TGTGCCAGCAGTTTCTTAGCGGGAGTCGTAACAGATACGCAGTATTTT	CASSFLAGVVTDTQYF
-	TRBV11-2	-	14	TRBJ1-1	TGTGCCAGCAGCCCAACTTCGGGGGACACTGAAGCTTTCTTT	CASSPTSGDTEAFF
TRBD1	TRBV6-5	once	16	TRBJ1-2	TGTGCCAGCAGTTCCCGCCAAAGGGGGCTACCTATGGGCTACACCTTC	CASSSRQRGLPMGYTF
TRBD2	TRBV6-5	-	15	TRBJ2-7	TGTGCCAGCAGGGGACTAGCGGGAGAGCGGTACGAGCAGTACTTC	CASRGLAGERYEQYF
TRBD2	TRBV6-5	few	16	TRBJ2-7	TGTGCCAGCAGTTTAGGAGCGGGAGGCGGTGTCTACGAGCAGTACTTC	CASSLGAGGGVYEQYF
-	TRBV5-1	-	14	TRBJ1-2	TGCGCCAGCACCTTATTGGACAGCTCCTATGGCTACACCTTC	CASTLLDSSYGYTF
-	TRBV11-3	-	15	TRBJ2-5	TGTGCCAGCAGCCGAGACCTAGCTTTCCAAGAGACCCAGTACTTC	CASSRDLAFQETQYF
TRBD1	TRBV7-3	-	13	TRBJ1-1	TGTGCCAGCAGCTTAGACAGGGGCACTGAAGCTTTCTTT	CASSLDRGTEAFF
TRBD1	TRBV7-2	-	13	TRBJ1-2	TGTGCCAGCAGCTTGACAGGGGACTATGGCTACACCTTC	CASSLTGDYGYTF
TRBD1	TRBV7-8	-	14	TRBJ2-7	TGTGCCAGCAGCCCGCAGGGGGTTAACTACGAGCAGTACTTC	CASSPQGVNYEQYF
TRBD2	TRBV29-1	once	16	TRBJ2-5	TGCAGCGCCCACGGGCTAGCGGGAGTAGTAGGAGAGACCCAGTACTTC	CSAHGLAGVVGETQYF
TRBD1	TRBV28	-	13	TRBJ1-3	TGTGCCAGTCGACAGGGCTCTGGAAACACCATATATTTT	CASRQGSGNTIYF
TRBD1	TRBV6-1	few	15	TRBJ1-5	TGTGCCAGCAGCAGACAGGGAGATAGCAATCAGCCCCAGCATTTT	CASSRQGDSNQPQHF
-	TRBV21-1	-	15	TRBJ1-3	TGTGCCAGCAGCGGGCTACAGGGCTCTGGAAACACCATATATTTT	CASSGLQGSGNTIYF
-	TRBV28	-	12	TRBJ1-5	TGTGCCACCTTCGTTAGCAATCAGCCCCAGCATTTT	CATFVSNQPQHF
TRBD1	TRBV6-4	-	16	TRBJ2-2	TGTGCCAGCAGTGACGGGACAGGGGTGAACACCGGGGAGCTGTTTTTT	CASSDGTGVNTGELFF
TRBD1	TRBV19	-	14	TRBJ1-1	TGTGCCAGTAGTATAGGACAGGGGAACACTGAAGCTTTCTTT	CASSIGQGNTEAFF
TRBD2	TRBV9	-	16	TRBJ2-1	TGTGCCAGCAGCGAAAGACTAGCGGGAGAGCACAATGAGCAGTTCTTC	CASSERLAGEHNEQFF
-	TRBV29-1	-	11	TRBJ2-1	TGCAGCGTTGTCTTTTACAATGAGCAGTTCTTC	CSVVFYNEQFF
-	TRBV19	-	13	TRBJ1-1	TGTGCCAGTAGTATACGGGGTAGCACTGAAGCTTTCTTT	CASSIRGSTEAFF
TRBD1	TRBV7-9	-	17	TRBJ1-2	TGTGCCAGCAGCAGACAGGGGACGGATCTTGCCTTAAGTGGCTACACCTTC	CASSRQGTDLALSGYTF
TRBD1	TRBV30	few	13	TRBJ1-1	TGTGCCTGGAATAGACAGGGGAACACTGAAGCTTTCTTT	CAWNRQGNTEAFF